Below, 14 T cell receptor beta chains from the same sample are listed, as sequenced in a study of blood T cell repertoires in COVID-19. The method was immunoSEQ multiplex PCR; TCRdb's version includes in-frame clones alone and lacks a portion of them. The sample yields 250,000 to 300,000 clones, about 86% seen once. The sample taken for sequencing was peripheral blood. These receptors were taken from a man between 18 and 29 years old with active or convalescent COVID-19.

This clone has more than one count but fewer than ten. The V call is TRBV6-2 or TRBV6-3, the J call TRBJ2-3; no clear D. This CDR3 comprises 12 residues. Germline loops: CDR1 MNHEY, CDR2 SVGEGT. Trimming removed 5 bases from V and 6 bases from J, with 9 bases in between. DNA of the CDR3: TGTGCCAGCAGTACTCCATTGGATACGCAGTATTTT. Its translation: CASSTPLDTQYF.

The V call is TRBV9, the J call TRBJ2-7; 10 bases agree with TRBD1. V trimming: 3 bases; J trimming: 6 bases; junction bases outside the gene matches: 3. This CDR3 has 13 residues. Germline CDR1 and CDR2: SGDLS and YYNGEE. The CDR3 sequence: CASSGGQGSEQYF. The CDR3, as DNA: TGTGCCAGCAGCGGGGGACAGGGGAGCGAGCAGTACTTC. The full variable domain, with the rest looked up from reference TRBV9 and TRBJ2-7, is DSGVTQTPKHLITATGQRVTLRCSPRSGDLSVYWYQQSLDQGLQFLIQYYNGEERAKGNILERFSAQQFPDLHSELNLSSLELGDSALYFCASSGGQGSEQYFGPGTRLTVT.

A single count supports this clone. The chain combines TRBV6-6 with TRBJ2-3; D might be TRBD1 (5 bases). The CDR3 extends over 13 amino acids. Trimming took off 6 bases at V and 2 bases at J, with 9 bases between the two ends. CDR1 and CDR2 from the germline V gene are MNHNY and SVGAGI (reference sequence). CDR3 amino acids: CASRGRVTDTQYF. CDR3 bases: TGTGCCAGCAGGGGCAGGGTCACAGATACGCAGTATTTT.

The rearrangement uses TRBV11-3 and TRBJ2-7; perhaps TRBD2 as D (6 bases). Germline CDR1 is SGHNT and CDR2 is YENEEA. The CDR3 runs to 13 residues. V gave up 8 bases and J gave up 2 bases, with 13 bases separating them. CDR3 in amino acids: CASGGTVPYEQYF. Written as DNA, the CDR3 is TGTGCCAGCGGCGGGACGGTTCCCTACGAGCAGTACTTC.

The chain couples TRBV10-3 to TRBJ2-7, with a tentative D call TRBD2 (5 bases). Germline V gene sequence: CDR1 ENHRY, CDR2 SYGVKD. V gave up 2 bases and J gave up 7 bases, with 12 bases separating them. This CDR3 region has 13 residues. The CDR3 coding sequence is TGTGCCATCAGTGAGGGACTTGTGGGGGAGCAGTACTTC. Protein product: CAISEGLVGEQYF.

The chain recombines TRBV11-2 with TRBJ2-1, with 7 bases identical to TRBD2. CDR3 length: 15 residues. With V trimmed by 5 bases and J by 5 bases, 9 bases remained unmatched. In germline, CDR1 is SGHAT, CDR2 FQNNGV. CDR3 sequence reads: CASSPLAADHNEQFF. The CDR3 DNA reads as TGTGCCAGCAGCCCCCTAGCGGCGGACCACAATGAGCAGTTCTTC.

The chain carries TRBV7-3 and TRBJ2-1; 9 nucleotides align to TRBD2. CDR3 length equals 16 residues. CDR1 is SGHTA and CDR2 is FQGTGA in the germline V gene. The trim removed 0 bases at V and 7 bases at J, leaving 7 bases unmatched. CDR3 in amino acids: CASSLTRSSGTNEQFF. The CDR3 region has the DNA TGTGCCAGCAGCTTAACGCGGTCTAGCGGGACGAATGAGCAGTTCTTC.

The V call is TRBV6-4, the J call TRBJ2-2; unclear D gene. The CDR3 extends over 14 amino acids. Trimming removed 0 bases at V and 0 bases at J, with 2 bases between. Per germline, CDR1 MRHNA and CDR2 SNTAGT. CDR3 amino acids: CASSDSTNTGELFF. CDR3 coding DNA: TGTGCCAGCAGTGACTCCACGAACACCGGGGAGCTGTTTTTT.

The chain uses TRBV3-1 (or the pseudogene TRBV3-2) and TRBJ1-1; D unresolved. Trimming shortened V by 5 bases and J by 1 base, and 14 bases separated the two germline ends. This CDR3 contains 15 residues. The germline CDR1 and CDR2 sequences are LGHDT and YNNKEL (reference sequence). The CDR3 region has the DNA TGTGCCAGCAGCGCTGGGTCGGGTGGGAACACTGAAGCTTTCTTT. It specifies CASSAGSGGNTEAFF.

This chain connects TRBV10-3 to TRBJ2-2, with 7 bases fitting TRBD1. With V trimmed by 5 bases and J by 5 bases, 5 bases remained unmatched. Germline CDR1 reads ENHRY; CDR2 reads SYGVKD. This CDR3 is 14 amino acids long. The CDR3 nucleotides are TGTGCCATCAGTCCCCCGACAGGGACCGGGGAGCTGTTTTTT. As protein: CAISPPTGTGELFF.

This clone appeared once. The chain carries TRBV6-4 and TRBJ2-1; no reliable D call. The CDR3 sequence is 15 residues long. V shed 2 bases and J shed 10 bases, with 18 bases lying between them. Germline V gene lookup returns CDR1 MRHNA and CDR2 SNTAGT. The CDR3 reads CASSDRPEPTSEQFF. In DNA, the CDR3 is TGTGCCAGCAGTGACAGGCCGGAGCCAACCTCCGAGCAGTTCTTC.

The chain combines TRBV7-9 with TRBJ2-1, with D possibly TRBD1 on 5 matching bases. Trimming took off 1 base at V and 2 bases at J, with 9 bases between the two ends. The CDR3 runs to 15 residues. Germline values: CDR1 SEHNR, CDR2 FQNEAQ (reference sequence). CDR3 nucleotides: TGTGCCAGCAGCTTAGAGGGGTTCCCCTACAATGAGCAGTTCTTC. Amino acid sequence: CASSLEGFPYNEQFF.

There are a few counts of this clone. The chain is built from TRBV21-1 and TRBJ1-6. TRBV21-1 is assigned pseudogene status. This CDR3 is built from 14 residues. Written as DNA, the CDR3 is TGTGCCAGCAGCAAAGCTGGACTCAATTCACCCCTCCACTTT. Protein sequence: CASSKAGLNSPLHF.

V usage is TRBV27 and J usage is TRBJ1-3, with D unresolved. The CDR3 contains 15 residues. The V and J ends lost 6 bases and 4 bases respectively, with 16 bases between them. CDR1 and CDR2 (germline): MNHEY, SMNVEV (reference sequence). CDR3 bases: TGTGCCAGCAGCCCCGGAGGAGGGAGAGGAAACACCATATATTTT. Amino acid sequence: CASSPGGGRGNTIYF.